Sequencing of this T cell receptor (beta chain) was carried out in a study of tumor and adjacent non-tumor tissue in lung cancer. CDR1 is WSHSY, CDR2 SAAADI, per germline. The CDR3 is 17 residues long. No cell sorting was done before RNA was extracted from the tissue. This non-tumor lung sample came from over 3 cm beyond the tumor edge. Note on this clonotype: Likely a read error: the CDR3 ends without its conserved phenylalanine or tryptophan.

The library came from three nested PCR rounds adapted from ARM-PCR protocols. TCRdb itself ran the multiplex PCR reads through MiXCR, one entry per CDR3 protein. In the table there are about 86,000 distinct CDR3 sequences, more than 75% of which are singletons. Material for sequencing was distant non-tumor lung tissue. The rearrangement links TRBV10-2 to TRBJ2-5; 14 nucleotides match TRBD2. This receptor was taken from a woman aged 45-60 years with non-small cell lung cancer. This CDR3 is CANSDPTSGRGGETQYL. The CDR3 bases are TGTGCCAACAGTGACCCGACTAGCGGGAGGGGGGGCGAGACCCAGTACTTA.